This record covers a single T cell receptor beta chain. 60 Vbeta and 13 Jbeta primers were used in PCR. Profiled with immunoSEQ multiplex PCR; TCRdb holds only in-frame clones, not every one. Counted here are 200,000 or so clones, around 80% occurring once; the ten biggest clones make up approximately 2%. V dropped 1 base and J dropped 2 bases, with 14 bases sitting between them. Germline V gene sequence: CDR1 SGHTA, CDR2 FQGNSA. CDR3 length: 17 residues. The sample belongs to a study of cytomegalovirus exposure and HLA in healthy donors. Sequenced: PBMCs. This clonotype was obtained from a woman aged 18-29 years in good health and CMV-seropositive. The V gene is TRBV7-2, the J gene TRBJ1-4; D is undetermined. For the CDR3, the DNA is TGTGCCAGCAGCTTAGTAGTCTCCCGTCGGACTAATGAAAAACTGTTTTTT. Protein: CASSLVVSRRTNEKLFF.